The sequence of this TCR beta chain was determined in a study of OX40 agonist ivuxolimab in advanced cancers. Study overall: The diagnoses of dose-escalation patients were hepatocellular carcinoma, melanoma, renal cell or head and neck cancer.

Germline V gene lookup returns CDR1 KGHSH and CDR2 LQKENI. Trimming cost V 3 bases and J 6 bases, with 6 bases left between them. There are 12 residues in the CDR3. This clone was seen only once. Its specificity is not known. TCRdb's table, derived via immunoSEQ multiplex PCR, lists solely in-frame clones and lacks some. The sample shows 70,000 to 95,000 clones, 80% to 90% of them seen only once. Findings and limits, study-wide: There were, on average, more expanded clones in CD8+ T cells than in CD4+. Dosing at 0.1 to 3.0 mg/kg was accompanied by clonal expansion of CD4+ and CD8+ blood T cells by week 6.

The sample here was CD4+ or CD8+ T cells sorted from blood, taken in a trial of the OX40 agonist ivuxolimab. The receptor's source is an adult with an advanced solid tumor such as melanoma, head and neck, liver or kidney cancer. The chain recombines TRBV18 with TRBJ1-5; unclear D gene. DNA of the CDR3: TGTGCCAGCTCACCGGGATCTCAGCCCCAGCATTTT. Translating gives CASSPGSQPQHF.